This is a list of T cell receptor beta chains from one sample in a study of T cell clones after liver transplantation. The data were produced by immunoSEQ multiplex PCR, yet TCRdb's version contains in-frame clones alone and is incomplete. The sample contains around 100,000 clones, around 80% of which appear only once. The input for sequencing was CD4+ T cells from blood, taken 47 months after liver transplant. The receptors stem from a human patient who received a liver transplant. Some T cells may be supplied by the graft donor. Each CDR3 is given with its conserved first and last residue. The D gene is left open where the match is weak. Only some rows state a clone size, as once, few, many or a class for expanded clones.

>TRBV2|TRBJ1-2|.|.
TGTGCCAGCAGTGATGGGGGGTCCTATGGCTACACCTTC
CASSDGGSYGYTF
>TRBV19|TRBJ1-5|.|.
TGTGCCAGTAGTATAGGGGGAGGGGCTCTTGGCAATCAGCCCCAGCATTTT
CASSIGGGALGNQPQHF
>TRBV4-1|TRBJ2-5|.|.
TGCGCCAGCAGCCGCGGAGGGGCAGGGGGACAAGAGACCCAGTACTTC
CASSRGGAGGQETQYF
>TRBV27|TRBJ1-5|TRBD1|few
TGTGCCAGCAGTCCTGGGACAGGCAATCAGCCCCAGCATTTT
CASSPGTGNQPQHF
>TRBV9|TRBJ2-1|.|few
TGTGCCAGCAGCGTAGCTCCCGTCCATAGCGATGAGCAGTTCTTC
CASSVAPVHSDEQFF
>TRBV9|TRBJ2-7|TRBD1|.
TGTGCCAGCAGCGGGACAGGTCAGTCCTACGAGCAGTACTTC
CASSGTGQSYEQYF
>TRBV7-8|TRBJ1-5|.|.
TGTGCCAGCAGCCCAGCGAATCAGCCCCAGCATTTT
CASSPANQPQHF
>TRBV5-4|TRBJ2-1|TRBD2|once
TGTGCCAGCAGCCCCGGGACTAGCGGATACAATGAGCAGTTCTTC
CASSPGTSGYNEQFF
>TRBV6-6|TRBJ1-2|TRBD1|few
TGTGGGGCTGGACAGGGGGCGGGAGGCTACACCTTC
CGAGQGAGGYTF
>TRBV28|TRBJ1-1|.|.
TGTGCCAGCAGTTTCGAAGGAACGAACACTGAAGCTTTCTTT
CASSFEGTNTEAFF
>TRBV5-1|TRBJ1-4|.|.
TGCGCCAGCAGCTTGTCAGGGTCGGAAAAACTGTTTTTT
CASSLSGSEKLFF